A selection of T cell receptor beta chains follows, all from one sample in a study of tumor and adjacent non-tumor tissue in lung cancer. Via MiXCR, TCRdb re-called the multiplex PCR reads, giving one row per CDR3 protein. This table has over 110,000 distinct CDR3 sequences, around 61% appearing once. Sequenced material: lung tumor tissue. The source is a man in his fifties or sixties with small cell lung cancer. Each CDR3 is given without its conserved first and last residue. The D gene is left open where the match is weak.

>TRBD2|TRBJ2-5|TRBV12-3/TRBV12-4
ASSVGSSGIQETQY
>-|TRBJ1-2|TRBV4-1
ASSQEFADLGYA
>-|TRBJ1-2|TRBV7-9
ASSLGAAGYT
>-|TRBJ1-2|TRBV12-3/TRBV12-4
VSSFHDSRGYT
>TRBD2|TRBJ2-5|TRBV29-1
SVAREQETQY
>-|TRBJ2-1|TRBV11-2
ASSSSRLVGWGEQF
>TRBD2|TRBJ2-3|TRBV29-1
SVEISGRTQY
>-|TRBJ2-2|TRBV5-4
ASSHGGVRTGELF
>TRBD1|TRBJ2-5|TRBV29-1
SGGQGSETQY
>-|TRBJ1-5|TRBV20-1
SASLAVGGNQPQH
>-|TRBJ2-7|TRBV6-6
ASSYSRAGAYEQY
>-|TRBJ2-2|TRBV5-4
ACSLVALTNTGELF
>TRBD1|TRBJ1-1|TRBV28
ASIPFGTGSTEAF
>-|TRBJ2-2|TRBV10-3
AISGTGTRPNANTGELF
>-|TRBJ1-5|TRBV9
ASSGAPNQPQH
>-|TRBJ2-3|TRBV29-1
SVEDFGRSTDTQY
>-|TRBJ2-6|TRBV11-2
ASSSSGASSGSNVLT
>-|TRBJ2-7|TRBV28
ASSFGQGWSYEQY
>TRBD2|TRBJ2-3|TRBV12-3/TRBV12-4
ASSETNQRLAGVADTQY
>-|TRBJ2-2|TRBV29-1
SVGWGESGELF
>TRBD1|TRBJ1-3|TRBV6-6
ASSTGQAGNTIY
>TRBD2|TRBJ2-3|TRBV5-5
ASSFQRESDTQY
>-|TRBJ2-4|TRBV7-8
ASSLDRRNIQC
>-|TRBJ1-1|TRBV4-1
ASSQAGNRNTEAF
>-|TRBJ2-5|TRBV29-1
SVETSQGETQY
>TRBD2|TRBJ2-1|TRBV6-5
TSSDSGGTSQF
>-|TRBJ2-3|TRBV6-5
ASTSGSDTQY
>-|TRBJ2-7|TRBV11-3
ASSTPDDFYEQY
>-|TRBJ2-1|TRBV6-2/TRBV6-3
ASSYSGEAYNEQF
>TRBD2|TRBJ2-3|TRBV5-5
ASSLEPAGGRDTQY
>-|TRBJ1-6|TRBV12-3/TRBV12-4
ASSLTLDTRSPLQ
>TRBD2|TRBJ2-3|TRBV24-1
ASSEMSGERGDTQY
>TRBD1|TRBJ2-1|TRBV29-1
SVQGDRGREQF
>-|TRBJ2-1|TRBV12-3/TRBV12-4
ASSRSNEQF
>-|TRBJ2-3|TRBV11-2
ASSPSGLGQY
>-|TRBJ1-1|TRBV20-1
NARVSPRNTEAF
>-|TRBJ2-3|TRBV12-3/TRBV12-4
ASTASASETQY
>-|TRBJ2-3|TRBV2
ASSEIQGTDTQY
>TRBD1|TRBJ1-1|TRBV4-1
ASSQDLYRGNTEAF
>-|TRBJ2-5|TRBV20-1
SARHSGETQY